These T cell receptor beta chains were read from a single sample in a study of PD-L1 blockade in urothelial cancer. Data came from immunoSEQ multiplex PCR; TCRdb stores just in-frame clones and leaves some out. This sample has around 69,000 clones, with approximately 90% found just once. This specimen consisted of PBMCs, obtained around atezolizumab (anti-PD-L1) treatment. These receptor sequences come from a woman aged 80 or over with urothelial cancer. Both conserved end residues are part of each CDR3. The order of the fields is V gene, D gene, CDR3 length, CDR3 protein. A D gene is named only where the DNA matches it firmly.

>TRBV7-2|TRBD2|15
CASSSGLAGSIEQFF
>TRBV7-6|NA|15
CASSLARDIWFEQYF
>TRBV19|NA|18
CASSMSGLKSAMNTEAFF
>TRBV11-3|NA|13
CASSLETGAEAFF
>TRBV27|NA|13
CASSFSLEGTIYF
>TRBV27|NA|15
CASRSDRVGTDTQYF
>TRBV6-4|TRBD1|15
CASSPEGGGNQPQHF
>TRBV19|TRBD1|15
CASRRTGDRTGELFF
>TRBV7-2|TRBD2|17
CASSLVGGTSGRTEQFF
>TRBV30|TRBD2|14
CAWKLAGGTGEQYF
>TRBV27|TRBD2|17
CASSSGLAGGFAYEQYF
>TRBV27|TRBD1|13
CASSRQGNEKLFF
>TRBV11-3|TRBD1|15
CASSPGQGPGNTIYF
>TRBV5-4|TRBD2|20
CASSLGPTSSGTANTYEQYF
>TRBV21-1|NA|15
CASTQTVAGGNTIYF
>TRBV19|TRBD1|16
CASSIVDRGSNQPQHF
>TRBV11-2|TRBD1|15
CASSLVTGGTNTQYF
>TRBV11-2|NA|15
CASSLRQARDTEAFF
>TRBV5-8|NA|11
CASFQIYEQYF
>TRBV5-1|NA|15
CASTTAGGGNEKLFF
>TRBV7-9|TRBD1|15
CASSALTGTGNTIYF
>TRBV28|TRBD1|21
CASSTIAPTGGVSWGNYGYTF
>TRBV19|TRBD1|14
CASSIGQGTSEAFF
>TRBV30|NA|11
CAWSVRPSFHF
>TRBV28|TRBD1|15
CASRDDRGHFYGYTF
>TRBV28|TRBD2|11
CALRGLAGVYF
>TRBV20-1|NA|11
CSASGGQPQHF
>TRBV29-1|TRBD1|14
CSVDTGVSYNEQFF
>TRBV29-1|NA|13
CSVGETEPTRQYF
>TRBV27|TRBD2|15
CASNRPSGSIYEQYF
>TRBV30|NA|13
CAWSSGVGTEAFF
>TRBV5-1|NA|15
CASSSPGARGNEQFF
>TRBV28|TRBD1|18
CASSFPGEGQGYNQPQHF
>TRBV7-9|NA|16
CASSFPLGGEDEKLFF
>TRBV2|TRBD1|13
CASSEGQQETQYF
>TRBV27|NA|13
CASSLDREYGYTF
>TRBV28|NA|12
CASSLLQGEAFF
>TRBV19|TRBD1|14
CASSKGQDVYEQYF
>TRBV6-1|NA|14
CASSEDRVRYEQYF
>TRBV5-1|TRBD1|18
CASSRGQGVGLVNTEAFF
>TRBV19|NA|13
CASRGEYNTEAFF
>TRBV28|TRBD2|14
CASITGGGADTQYF
>TRBV5-1|TRBD1|17
CASSFSDRGVNSYGYTF
>TRBV4-1|NA|14
CASSQERKLGGYTF
>TRBV7-3|NA|16
CASSLTAGSNTGELFF
>TRBV7-9|NA|14
CASSLEGGADGYTF
>TRBV27|TRBD2|16
CASSPGTSGSRNEQFF
>TRBV5-4|NA|11
CASSLYGEQYF
>TRBV5-1|NA|17
CASSLWSGAANTGELFF
>TRBV7-2|NA|13
CASSPNQGYEQYF
>TRBV5-1|TRBD2|16
CASSQGLAGGVDEQFF
>TRBV5-1|NA|14
CASSFGSMNTEAFF
>TRBV6-5|NA|14
CASSLGTPATEAFF
>TRBV6-5|NA|14
CASKFAGPTDTQYF
>TRBV10-2|TRBD2|14
CASRAGGERETQYF
>TRBV6-1|TRBD1|13
CAITDRGLETQYF
>TRBV2|NA|12
CASSGGNQPQHF
>TRBV2|TRBD1|14
CASSGTGGLGEQYF
>TRBV11-2|NA|14
CASSPPRQGPEQYF